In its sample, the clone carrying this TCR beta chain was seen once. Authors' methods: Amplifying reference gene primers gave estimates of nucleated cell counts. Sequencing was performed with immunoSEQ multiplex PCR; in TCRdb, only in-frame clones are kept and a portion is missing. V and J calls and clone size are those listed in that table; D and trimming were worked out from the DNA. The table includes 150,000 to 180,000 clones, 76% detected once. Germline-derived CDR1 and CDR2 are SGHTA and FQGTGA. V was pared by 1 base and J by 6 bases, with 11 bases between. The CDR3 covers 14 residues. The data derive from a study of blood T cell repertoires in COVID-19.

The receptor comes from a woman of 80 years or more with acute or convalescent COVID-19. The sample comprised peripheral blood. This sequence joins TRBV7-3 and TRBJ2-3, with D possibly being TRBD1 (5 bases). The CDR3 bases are TGTGCCAGCAGCTTAAGCAGGGCTCAGGATACGCAGTATTTT. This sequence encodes CASSLSRAQDTQYF.